These T cell receptor beta chains were read from a single sample in a study of Ad26.COV2.S vaccination and SARS-CoV-2 variants. TCRdb's table, derived via immunoSEQ multiplex PCR, lists solely in-frame clones and lacks some. The sample holds a few hundred thousand clones, 88% seen once. Sequencing used peripheral blood, obtained in a trial of Ad26.COV2.S vaccine versus placebo. These receptors all come from a person aged 18-60 years who received the Ad26.COV2.S COVID-19 vaccine or a placebo. Both conserved end residues are part of each CDR3. A D gene is named only where the DNA matches it firmly.

j_gene,d_gene,v_gene,len,CDR3nt,CDR3aa
TRBJ2-7,-,TRBV7-2,15,TGTGCCAGCAGCCTAGGGAGACAGTCCTTCTACGAGCAGTACTTC,CASSLGRQSFYEQYF
TRBJ2-7,-,TRBV5-1,16,TGCGCCAGCAGCTCGGGAGTCGGACCGAGCTCCTACGAGCAGTACTTC,CASSSGVGPSSYEQYF
TRBJ1-1,-,TRBV6-5,14,TGTGCCAGCAGTCCTTGGTTGGGCCGGACTGAAGCTTTCTTT,CASSPWLGRTEAFF
TRBJ2-7,TRBD1,TRBV18,16,TGTGCCAGCTCACCAGCCCTCCGGGACAGAATCTACGAGCAGTACTTC,CASSPALRDRIYEQYF
TRBJ1-3,-,TRBV11-2,15,TGTGCCAGCAGCGGGGGACTGATCTCTGGAAACACCATATATTTT,CASSGGLISGNTIYF
TRBJ1-1,TRBD1,TRBV10-1,12,TGCGCCAGCGGACAGGGAAGCACTGAAGCTTTCTTT,CASGQGSTEAFF
TRBJ2-2,-,TRBV4-3,15,TGCGCCAGCAGCCAAGATCTTACCTACACCGGGGAGCTGTTTTTT,CASSQDLTYTGELFF
TRBJ2-3,TRBD2,TRBV5-1,16,TGCGCCAGCAGGCTGAACGCGGGGGGGCCAGGAGATACGCAGTATTTT,CASRLNAGGPGDTQYF
TRBJ2-7,TRBD1,TRBV5-8,15,TGTGCCAGCAGCGGGGGGACAGGGAGATCCTACGAGCAGTACTTC,CASSGGTGRSYEQYF
TRBJ2-7,TRBD1,TRBV7-2,15,TGTGCCAGCAGCTTATTCCGGGACAGCGGCTACGAGCAGTACTTC,CASSLFRDSGYEQYF
TRBJ2-5,-,TRBV20-1,11,TGCAGTGCTCCCAGGGGAGAGACCCAGTACTTC,CSAPRGETQYF